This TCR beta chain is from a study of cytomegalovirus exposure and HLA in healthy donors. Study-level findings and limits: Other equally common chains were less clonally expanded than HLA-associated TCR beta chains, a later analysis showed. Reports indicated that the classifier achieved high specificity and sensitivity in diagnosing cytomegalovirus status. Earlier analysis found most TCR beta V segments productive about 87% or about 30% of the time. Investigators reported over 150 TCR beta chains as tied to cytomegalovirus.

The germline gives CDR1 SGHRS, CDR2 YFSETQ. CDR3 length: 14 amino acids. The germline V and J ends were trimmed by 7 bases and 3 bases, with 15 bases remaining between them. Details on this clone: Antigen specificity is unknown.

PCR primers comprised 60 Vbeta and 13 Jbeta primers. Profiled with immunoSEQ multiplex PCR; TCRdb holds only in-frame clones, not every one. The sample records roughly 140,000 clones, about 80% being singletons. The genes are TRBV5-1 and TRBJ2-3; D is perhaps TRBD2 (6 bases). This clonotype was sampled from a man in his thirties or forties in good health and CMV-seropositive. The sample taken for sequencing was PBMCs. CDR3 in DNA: TGCGCCAGCCGCCTGCGGGGCGATACAGATACGCAGTATTTT. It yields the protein CASRLRGDTDTQYF.